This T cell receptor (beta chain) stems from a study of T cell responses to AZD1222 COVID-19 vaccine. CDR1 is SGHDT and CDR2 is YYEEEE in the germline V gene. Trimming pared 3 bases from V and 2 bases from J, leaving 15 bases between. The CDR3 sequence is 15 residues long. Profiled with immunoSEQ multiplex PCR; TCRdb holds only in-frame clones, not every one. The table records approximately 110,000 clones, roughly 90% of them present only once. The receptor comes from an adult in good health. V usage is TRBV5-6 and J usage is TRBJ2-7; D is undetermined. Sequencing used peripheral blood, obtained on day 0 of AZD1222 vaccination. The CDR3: CASSSWIIRTYEQYF. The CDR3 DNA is TGTGCCAGCAGCTCCTGGATTATACGAACCTACGAGCAGTACTTC.